These 14 T cell receptor beta chains share one sample of origin, sequenced in a study of blood T cell repertoires in COVID-19. Here immunoSEQ multiplex PCR was the method, and the copy in TCRdb shows in-frame clones only, minus some. The sample lists some 67,000 clones, roughly 73% occurring once. The sequencing sample was made of peripheral blood. These receptors all stem from a woman aged 55-69 years with acute or convalescent COVID-19.

The V and J genes are TRBV5-1 and TRBJ2-7, with D unresolved. V was cut by 0 bases and J by 4 bases, with 5 bases left in between. Germline assignment: CDR1 SGHRS and CDR2 YFSETQ. The CDR3 length is 12 residues. The CDR3 coding sequence is TGCGCCAGCAGCTTGGGCGGATACGAGCAGTACTTC. Translating it yields CASSLGGYEQYF.

Only a few counts were recorded for this clone. This chain uses TRBV5-6 with TRBJ2-3; 12 bases agree with TRBD1. V lost 1 base, J lost 7 bases, and 7 bases stayed unmatched. The CDR3 has 16 amino acids. Looked up from germline, CDR1 is SGHDT and CDR2 is YYEEEE. The CDR3 reads CASSLSGTGGGNTQYF. The CDR3 nucleotides are TGTGCCAGCAGCTTGTCCGGGACAGGGGGCGGGAATACGCAGTATTTT. Using reference TRBV5-6 and TRBJ2-3 for the parts outside the CDR3, the full variable domain is DAGVTQSPTHLIKTRGQQVTLRCSPKSGHDTVSWYQQALGQGPQFIFQYYEEEERQRGNFPDRFSGHQFPNYSSELNVNALLLGDSALYLCASSLSGTGGGNTQYFGPGTRLTVL.

The chain has TRBV5-4 and TRBJ2-3; the match to TRBD1 covers 9 bases. Germline loops: CDR1 SGHNT, CDR2 YYREEE (reference sequence). The CDR3 spans 16 residues. After removal of 4 bases from V and 4 bases from J, the junction contained 10 bases not matched to a gene. This CDR3 is CASSPTGGLFADTQYF. The CDR3 DNA sequence: TGTGCCAGCAGCCCCACAGGGGGCTTGTTCGCAGATACGCAGTATTTT.

The rearrangement links TRBV10-3 to TRBJ1-1; D call uncertain. The V end was cut by 6 bases, the J end by 4 bases, with 9 bases between. The CDR3 runs to 12 residues. Germline V gene lookup returns CDR1 ENHRY and CDR2 SYGVKD. CDR3 bases: TGTGCCATCAGGGTGGGGAGCACTGAAGCTTTCTTT. Translating gives CAIRVGSTEAFF.

The chain has TRBV9 and TRBJ1-1; D gene ambiguous. The CDR3 contains 13 residues. The germline gives CDR1 SGDLS, CDR2 YYNGEE. Trimming shortened V by 0 bases and J by 1 base, and 4 bases separated the two germline ends. The CDR3 coding sequence is TGTGCCAGCAGCGTAGCCCAGAACACTGAAGCTTTCTTT. Protein product: CASSVAQNTEAFF.

This sequence joins TRBV6-2 or TRBV6-3 and TRBJ2-3, with TRBD1 as a possible D gene (5 bases). CDR3 length: 14 residues. Trimming shortened V by 2 bases and J by 4 bases, and 10 bases separated the two germline ends. Germline V gene lookup returns CDR1 MNHEY and CDR2 SVGEGT. As DNA, the CDR3 is TGTGCCAGCAGTTACCCCCAGGGCCCAGATACGCAGTATTTT. It specifies CASSYPQGPDTQYF.

The CDR3 region is CASSQGDRVISPLHF. The CDR3 coding sequence is TGTGCCAGCAGCCAAGGGGACAGGGTCATTTCACCCCTCCACTTT. The chain employs TRBV14 and TRBJ1-6; 9 bases map to TRBD1. The CDR3 has 15 residues. The V segment lost 1 base and the J segment 9 bases; nucleotides outside the gene matches: 4. Germline CDR1 is SGHDN and CDR2 is FVKESK.

The chain carries TRBV10-3 and TRBJ1-1, with TRBD1 identical over 8 bases. The CDR3 has 14 amino acids. Looked up from germline, CDR1 is ENHRY and CDR2 is SYGVKD. Germline trimming cut 8 bases from V and 5 bases from J; bases unmatched to any gene: 10. Here the CDR3 DNA reads TGTGCCATCCTAGGACAGGGCATGGTTACTGAAGCTTTCTTT. Translated, it gives CAILGQGMVTEAFF.

The chain employs TRBV4-1 and TRBJ2-3; no clear D. The CDR3 length is 16 residues. Germline V CDR1 and CDR2: MGHRA, YSYEKL. V was shortened by 1 base and J by 2 bases, with 13 bases between the two germline ends. CDR3 sequence reads: CASSQVGIASTDTQYF. CDR3 bases: TGCGCCAGCAGCCAAGTAGGAATAGCCTCCACAGATACGCAGTATTTT.

The chain has TRBV11-2 and TRBJ1-6; D uncertain. The CDR3 sequence is 14 residues long. CDR1 SGHAT and CDR2 FQNNGV come from the germline V gene. Trimming shortened V by 5 bases and J by 7 bases, and 12 bases separated the two germline ends. CDR3 protein: CASSLAGTNSPLHF. The DNA of the CDR3 is TGTGCCAGCAGCCTAGCAGGAACAAATTCACCCCTCCACTTT.

In its sample, this clone was seen a few times. The chain joins TRBV5-1 to TRBJ1-1, with D possibly being TRBD1 (5 bases). Trimming pared 5 bases from V and 4 bases from J, leaving 12 bases between. This CDR3 region has 13 residues. In germline, CDR1 is SGHRS, CDR2 YFSETQ. CDR3 in DNA: TGCGCCAGCAGAGGGGCAAGTTCCACTGAAGCTTTCTTT. Protein sequence: CASRGASSTEAFF. Using reference TRBV5-1 and TRBJ1-1 for the parts outside the CDR3, the full variable domain is KAGVTQTPRYLIKTRGQQVTLSCSPISGHRSVSWYQQTPGQGLQFLFEYFSETQRNKGNFPGRFSGRQFSNSRSEMNVSTLELGDSALYLCASRGASSTEAFFGQGTRLTVV.

This sequence joins TRBV5-6 and TRBJ1-2; D uncertain. The CDR3 is made up of 13 amino acids. Trimming removed 0 bases from V and 1 base from J, with 4 bases in between. Germline V CDR1 and CDR2: SGHDT, YYEEEE. This CDR3 is CASSLGDNYGYTF. CDR3 DNA sequence: TGTGCCAGCAGCTTGGGAGATAACTATGGCTACACCTTC.

In its sample, this clone was seen a few times. CDR3 sequence (DNA): TGCGCCAGCAGCTTACCCTCCGGGGCGGGGAGACCTAACTATGGCTACACCTTC. Amino acid sequence: CASSLPSGAGRPNYGYTF. The chain couples TRBV5-1 to TRBJ1-2; tentative D call: TRBD1 (5 bases). CDR3 length equals 18 residues. Germline assignment: CDR1 SGHRS and CDR2 YFSETQ. V shed 2 bases and J shed 0 bases, with 20 bases lying between them.

This clone was found a few times. The chain couples TRBV11-3 to TRBJ1-3; D remains unclear. Germline V gene lookup returns CDR1 SGHNT and CDR2 YENEEA. The V end was cut by 3 bases, the J end by 4 bases, with 7 bases between. The length of the CDR3 is 13 residues. CDR3 DNA: TGTGCCAGCAGCTTCAATCAAGGAAACACCATATATTTT. Translating gives CASSFNQGNTIYF.